A single TCR beta chain is shown here with its context. These data are taken from a study of blood T cell repertoires in COVID-19. At the level of the study: Donors in the United States, Italy and Spain gave samples during acute or convalescent COVID-19. The cDNA or gDNA used as material had been derived from T cells, B-cell-depleted T cells, or PBMCs.

The CDR3 runs 14 residues. In the authors' methods: Estimates of nucleated cell counts were drawn from the amplification of reference gene primers. The method was immunoSEQ multiplex PCR; TCRdb's version includes in-frame clones alone and lacks a portion of them. V, J and clone size reflect that table, while D and trimming were determined from the DNA. The sample gives 40,000 to 60,000 clones, 90% of which show up once; more than 3% is in the top ten. The rearrangement joins TRBV21-1 to TRBJ2-3; the D call TRBD2 from the table was never checked on the DNA. TRBV21-1 is a pseudogene. Material: peripheral blood. This clonotype was obtained from a human donor in a cohort sampled during active COVID-19. As DNA, the CDR3 is TGTGCCAGCAGCAAATCTCGTCTACTGGATACGCAGTATTTT. Translated, it gives CASSKSRLLDTQYF.